This T cell receptor (beta chain) was obtained from a study of T cells in Graves' hyperthyroidism and ophthalmopathy. Researchers amplified the TCR beta CDR3 regions from RNA transcripts. With the HTBI primer set, the TCR CDR3 went through a first round of RT-PCR. Via MiXCR, TCRdb re-called the multiplex PCR reads, giving one row per CDR3 protein. Of roughly 580,000 distinct CDR3 sequences in the sample, around 13% were seen once. Germline-derived CDR1 and CDR2 are LNHDA and SQIVND (reference sequence). V gave up 0 bases and J gave up 2 bases, with 11 bases separating them. There are 15 residues in the CDR3.

The rearrangement links TRBV19 to TRBJ2-7, with D unresolved. Material for sequencing was blood. The clonotype comes from a woman aged 25 to 39 with Graves' hyperthyroidism that later progressed to Graves' ophthalmopathy. This chain's CDR3 is CASSIDSTPPYEQYF. In nucleotides, the CDR3 is TGTGCCAGTAGTATAGATAGTACACCTCCCTACGAGCAGTACTTC.